A selection of T cell receptor beta chains follows, all from one sample in a study of radiation and T cells in renal cell carcinoma. Here immunoSEQ multiplex PCR was the method, and the copy in TCRdb shows in-frame clones only, minus some. The sample yields over 10,000 clones, 60% to 75% seen once. The sequences come from tumor tissue, collected from a patient whose treatment was nephrectomy without radiotherapy. Source of these receptors: a woman aged 80 or older with renal cell carcinoma. The CDR3 runs from the conserved cysteine through the conserved F or W. The order of the fields is CDR3 protein, CDR3 DNA, D gene, J gene, V gene, clone size. The D gene is left open where the match is weak. Not all rows give a size; the values are once, few, many and, for expanded clones, a class.

CDR3: CASNNPGGALGGYTF
DNA: TGTGCCAGCAACAACCCAGGGGGCGCCCTTGGTGGCTACACCTTC
D: TRBD1
J: TRBJ1-2
V: TRBV7-9
size: few

CDR3: CASSLQDTGYGYTF
DNA: TGTGCCAGCAGTCTTCAGGACACCGGCTATGGCTACACCTTC
D: -
J: TRBJ1-2
V: TRBV27
size: -

CDR3: CASSQEGYNEQFF
DNA: TGTGCCAGCAGCCAAGAGGGGTACAATGAGCAGTTCTTC
D: -
J: TRBJ2-1
V: TRBV2
size: -

CDR3: CASSLSTPDTQYF
DNA: TGTGCCAGCAGCTTGTCCACCCCAGATACGCAGTATTTT
D: -
J: TRBJ2-3
V: TRBV5-6
size: -

CDR3: CASSLRRENEKLFF
DNA: TGTGCCAGCAGCTTAAGGCGGGAGAATGAAAAACTGTTTTTT
D: -
J: TRBJ1-4
V: TRBV11-2
size: -

CDR3: CASSHRTLGVNTIYF
DNA: TGCGCCAGCAGCCACCGGACACTAGGCGTAAACACCATATATTTT
D: -
J: TRBJ1-3
V: TRBV4-1
size: -

CDR3: CASSDPGNYNEKLFF
DNA: TGTGCCAGCAGTGACCCCGGGAATTATAATGAAAAACTGTTTTTT
D: -
J: TRBJ1-4
V: TRBV13
size: -

CDR3: CASSLGSSGGEETQYF
DNA: TGCGCCAGCAGCTTGGGGTCTAGCGGGGGAGAAGAGACCCAGTACTTC
D: TRBD2
J: TRBJ2-5
V: TRBV5-1
size: -

CDR3: CASSLAPQSSYNSPLHF
DNA: TGTGCCAGCAGCTTGGCGCCACAGAGCTCCTATAATTCACCCCTCCACTTT
D: -
J: TRBJ1-6
V: TRBV5-4
size: -

CDR3: CASSSRGQPQHF
DNA: TGTGCCAGCAGTTCGAGGGGGCAGCCCCAGCATTTT
D: -
J: TRBJ1-5
V: TRBV28
size: -

CDR3: CASSTTGGLDTQYF
DNA: TGTGCCAGCAGTACGACGGGGGGGCTGGATACGCAGTATTTT
D: TRBD2
J: TRBJ2-3
V: TRBV7-9
size: -

CDR3: CASSFTDRDNEQFF
DNA: TGTGCCAGCAGTTTCACGGACAGGGATAATGAGCAGTTCTTC
D: TRBD1
J: TRBJ2-1
V: TRBV6-5
size: -

CDR3: CASRKSQGLISSGANVLTF
DNA: TGTGCCAGCAGGAAATCACAGGGACTAATCAGCTCTGGGGCCAACGTCCTGACTTTC
D: -
J: TRBJ2-6
V: TRBV11-2
size: -

CDR3: CASSLGGQRYSPLHF
DNA: TGTGCCAGCAGCTTAGGCGGACAGCGATATTCACCCCTCCACTTT
D: -
J: TRBJ1-6
V: TRBV13
size: -

CDR3: CASSALQGGSNTTQYF
DNA: TGTGCCAGCAGTGCCTTACAGGGGGGCAGTAATACTACGCAGTATTTT
D: TRBD1
J: TRBJ2-3
V: TRBV25-1
size: -

CDR3: CASSAYSPLHF
DNA: TGTGCCAGCAGTGCTTATTCACCCCTCCACTTT
D: -
J: TRBJ1-6
V: TRBV2
size: medium-sized

CDR3: CASSVAHPGQGYGYTF
DNA: TGTGCCAGCAGCGTTGCCCACCCGGGACAGGGGTATGGCTACACCTTC
D: TRBD1
J: TRBJ1-2
V: TRBV9
size: -

CDR3: CACEVGKGIVNTEAFF
DNA: TGTGCCTGTGAAGTGGGGAAGGGTATAGTGAACACTGAAGCTTTCTTT
D: -
J: TRBJ1-1
V: TRBV19
size: -

CDR3: CASSFGPTDTQYF
DNA: TGCGCCAGCAGCTTCGGGCCCACAGATACGCAGTATTTT
D: -
J: TRBJ2-3
V: TRBV5-1
size: -

CDR3: CASSGGASIQGYGYTF
DNA: TGTGCCAGCAGTGGGGGGGCTTCTATCCAGGGCTATGGCTACACCTTC
D: -
J: TRBJ1-2
V: TRBV6-1
size: -

CDR3: CASSIATGAGTQYF
DNA: TGTGCCAGCAGCATCGCGACAGGGGCAGGTACGCAGTATTTT
D: TRBD1
J: TRBJ2-3
V: TRBV5-4
size: -

CDR3: CASGTSGVNTGELFF
DNA: TGTGCCAGCGGCACTAGCGGGGTGAACACCGGGGAGCTGTTTTTT
D: TRBD2
J: TRBJ2-2
V: TRBV6-6
size: -

CDR3: CASKPQAMNTEAFF
DNA: TGTGCCAGCAAGCCCCAGGCTATGAACACTGAAGCTTTCTTT
D: -
J: TRBJ1-1
V: TRBV6-5
size: -

CDR3: CASSSGQGIIGADTQYF
DNA: TGCGCCAGCAGCTCCGGACAGGGCATCATTGGGGCAGATACGCAGTATTTT
D: TRBD1
J: TRBJ2-3
V: TRBV5-1
size: -

CDR3: CASSFYRGEQFF
DNA: TGTGCCAGCAGCTTCTATAGAGGTGAGCAGTTCTTC
D: -
J: TRBJ2-1
V: TRBV11-3
size: -

CDR3: CAISESGGYNQPQHF
DNA: TGTGCCATCAGTGAGTCGGGGGGATACAATCAGCCCCAGCATTTT
D: -
J: TRBJ1-5
V: TRBV10-3
size: -

CDR3: CASSPPGQGTGNEQFF
DNA: TGTGCCAGCAGCCCGCCGGGACAGGGGACGGGCAATGAGCAGTTCTTC
D: TRBD1
J: TRBJ2-1
V: TRBV7-9
size: once

CDR3: CASSPTEGWTEAFF
DNA: TGTGCCAGCTCACCGACGGAGGGCTGGACTGAAGCTTTCTTT
D: -
J: TRBJ1-1
V: TRBV18
size: -

CDR3: CASSQDRFNTGELFF
DNA: TGCGCCAGCAGCCAAGATCGGTTCAACACCGGGGAGCTGTTTTTT
D: -
J: TRBJ2-2
V: TRBV4-3
size: -

CDR3: CSAVGGDTQYF
DNA: TGCAGTGCTGTTGGGGGGGATACGCAGTATTTT
D: -
J: TRBJ2-3
V: TRBV20-1
size: -

CDR3: CASSSIYRGSTYEQYF
DNA: TGTGCCAGCAGTTCTATCTACAGGGGGAGCACCTACGAGCAGTACTTC
D: TRBD1
J: TRBJ2-7
V: TRBV27
size: large

CDR3: CASSLPDRAYSPLHF
DNA: TGTGCCAGCAGTTTACCTGACAGGGCCTATTCACCCCTCCACTTT
D: TRBD1
J: TRBJ1-6
V: TRBV28
size: -

CDR3: CASSNRGQQHF
DNA: TGTGCCAGCTCGAACAGGGGGCAACAGCATTTT
D: TRBD1
J: TRBJ1-5
V: TRBV27
size: -

CDR3: CASSPSLTDTQYF
DNA: TGTGCCAGCTCACCGAGTCTAACAGATACGCAGTATTTT
D: -
J: TRBJ2-3
V: TRBV18
size: -

CDR3: CASSPSVTGTKSEQYF
DNA: TGTGCCAGCTCACCTTCAGTGACGGGGACGAAAAGCGAGCAGTACTTC
D: -
J: TRBJ2-7
V: TRBV18
size: -

CDR3: CASSPLGQGMTGELFF
DNA: TGTGCCAGCTCACCACTGGGACAGGGTATGACCGGGGAGCTGTTTTTT
D: TRBD1
J: TRBJ2-2
V: TRBV18
size: -

CDR3: CASSFVVRAGTGELFF
DNA: TGCGCCAGCAGCTTCGTGGTCCGGGCTGGCACCGGGGAGCTGTTTTTT
D: -
J: TRBJ2-2
V: TRBV4-3
size: -

CDR3: CAISRTTGDEQFF
DNA: TGTGCCATCAGCCGGACTACCGGCGATGAGCAGTTCTTC
D: -
J: TRBJ2-1
V: TRBV10-3
size: -

CDR3: CASSVYTEAFF
DNA: TGTGCCAGCAGCGTGTACACTGAAGCTTTCTTT
D: -
J: TRBJ1-1
V: TRBV7-9
size: -

CDR3: CSAYRGREYTF
DNA: TGCAGTGCTTACAGGGGGCGAGAGTACACCTTC
D: TRBD1
J: TRBJ1-2
V: TRBV20-1
size: -

CDR3: CASSLGKSGVRETQYF
DNA: TGTGCCAGCAGCTTAGGAAAGAGCGGGGTACGGGAGACCCAGTACTTC
D: TRBD2
J: TRBJ2-5
V: TRBV7-9
size: -

CDR3: CASSSQLGLQLTQYF
DNA: TGTGCCAGCAGCTCCCAACTAGGGTTGCAACTGACCCAGTACTTC
D: -
J: TRBJ2-5
V: TRBV7-9
size: -

CDR3: CASSYWQGNTEAFF
DNA: TGTGCCAGCAGTTACTGGCAGGGGAACACTGAAGCTTTCTTT
D: -
J: TRBJ1-1
V: TRBV6-5
size: -

CDR3: CASSLAGWYNSPLHF
DNA: TGTGCCAGCAGCTTAGCAGGGTGGTATAATTCACCCCTCCACTTT
D: -
J: TRBJ1-6
V: TRBV7-2
size: -